This TCR beta chain was retrieved from a study of blood T cells in healthy people across ages. Concerning this clonotype: At one of its ends the junction is not consistent with the germline gene, which may arise from a read error.

Using a J-beta primer mix together with a sample-barcoded 5' primer, a second PCR was run for roughly 6 to 11 cycles. A single record per CDR3 protein comes from TCRdb applying MiXCR to the 5' RACE reads. The table includes 850,000 to 1,100,000 distinct CDR3 sequences, around two fifths detected once. This CDR3 has 16 amino acids. Germline V CDR1 and CDR2: SGHRS, YFSETQ. The sample comprised blood. V is TRBV5-1 and J is TRBJ2-3; 10 bases line up with TRBD1. The receptor comes from a man aged 18 to 30 in good health. In nucleotides, the CDR3 is TGCGCCAGCAGCTGGACGACAGGGGGCAGTGAAGATACGGAGTATTTT. It is translated as CASSWTTGGSEDTEYF.